Below, 4 T cell receptor beta chains from the same sample are listed, as sequenced in a study of cytomegalovirus exposure and HLA in healthy donors. PCR amplification relied on 60 Vbeta primers (plus 13 Jbeta primers). Data came from immunoSEQ multiplex PCR; TCRdb stores just in-frame clones and leaves some out. The table shows fewer than 120,000 clones, with over 65% occurring only once. Sequenced material: PBMCs. The receptors were gathered from a woman in her 30s in good health and CMV-seronegative.

The V call is TRBV4-2, the J call TRBJ1-1; D is perhaps TRBD1 (6 bases). V was cut by 4 bases and J by 1 base, with 13 bases left in between. CDR1 is LGHNA, CDR2 YNFKEQ, per germline. The CDR3 covers 15 residues. CDR3: CASSPFQGQNTEAFF. Written as DNA, the CDR3 is TGTGCCAGCAGCCCTTTCCAGGGGCAGAACACTGAAGCTTTCTTT.

The chain is built from TRBV4-1 and TRBJ1-1; 9 bases agree with TRBD1. The CDR3 extends over 15 amino acids. Germline CDR1 is MGHRA and CDR2 is YSYEKL. Unmatched junction bases numbered 6, after V lost 4 bases and J lost 3 bases. CDR3 region: CASSLNRGLDTEAFF. The DNA for the CDR3 is TGCGCCAGCAGCCTAAACAGGGGGCTCGACACTGAAGCTTTCTTT.

The rearrangement uses TRBV4-3 and TRBJ1-1; possibly TRBD1 for D (5 bases). The V end lost 0 bases, the J end lost 2 bases, and 7 bases lay between the germline ends. The CDR3 length is 14 residues. Germline V gene lookup returns CDR1 LGHNA and CDR2 YSLEER. CDR3 nucleotide sequence: TGCGCCAGCAGCCAAGAGACAGCTAACACTGAAGCTTTCTTT. Encoded protein: CASSQETANTEAFF.

This clone was found a few times. V usage is TRBV6-5 and J usage is TRBJ2-7; the match to TRBD1 covers 9 bases. The ends lost 7 bases at V and 0 bases at J; junction bases unmatched: 4. CDR1 MNHEY and CDR2 SVGAGI come from the germline V gene. The length of the CDR3 is 14 residues. Written as DNA, the CDR3 is TGTGCCAGCACAAGGGACAGGGTCTCCTACGAGCAGTACTTC. Translating gives CASTRDRVSYEQYF.